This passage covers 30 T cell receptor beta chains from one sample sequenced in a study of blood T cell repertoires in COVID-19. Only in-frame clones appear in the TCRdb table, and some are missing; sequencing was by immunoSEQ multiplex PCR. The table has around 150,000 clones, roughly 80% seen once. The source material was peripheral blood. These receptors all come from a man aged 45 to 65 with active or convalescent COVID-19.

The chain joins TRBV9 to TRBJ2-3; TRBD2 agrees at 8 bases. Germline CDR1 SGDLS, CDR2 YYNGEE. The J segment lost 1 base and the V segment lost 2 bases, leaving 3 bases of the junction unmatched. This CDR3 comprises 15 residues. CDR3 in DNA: TGTGCCAGCAGCGTTAGCGGGACTGGCACAGATACGCAGTATTTT. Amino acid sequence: CASSVSGTGTDTQYF.

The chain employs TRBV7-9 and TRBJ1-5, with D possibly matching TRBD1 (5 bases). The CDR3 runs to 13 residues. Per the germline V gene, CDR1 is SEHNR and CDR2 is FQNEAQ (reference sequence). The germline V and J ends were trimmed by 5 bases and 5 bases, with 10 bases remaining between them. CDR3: CASSPTGDQPQHF. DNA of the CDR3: TGTGCCAGCAGCCCAACAGGAGATCAGCCCCAGCATTTT.

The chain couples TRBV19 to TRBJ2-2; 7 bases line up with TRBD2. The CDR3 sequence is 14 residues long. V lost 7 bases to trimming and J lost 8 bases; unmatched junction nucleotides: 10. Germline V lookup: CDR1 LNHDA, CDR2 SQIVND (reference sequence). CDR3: CASKTLAENGELFF. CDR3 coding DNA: TGTGCCAGTAAGACCCTAGCGGAGAATGGGGAGCTGTTTTTT.

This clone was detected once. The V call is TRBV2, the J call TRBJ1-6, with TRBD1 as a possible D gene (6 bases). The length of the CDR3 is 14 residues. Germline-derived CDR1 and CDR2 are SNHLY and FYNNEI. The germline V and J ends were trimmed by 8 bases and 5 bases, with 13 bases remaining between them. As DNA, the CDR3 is TGTGCCAGCCGCTACAGGGCCCATAATTCACCCCTCCACTTT. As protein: CASRYRAHNSPLHF.

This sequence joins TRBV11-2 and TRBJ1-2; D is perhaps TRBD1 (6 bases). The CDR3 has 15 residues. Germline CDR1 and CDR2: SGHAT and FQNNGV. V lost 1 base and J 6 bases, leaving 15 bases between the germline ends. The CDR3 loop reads CASSLVLGAVDGYTF. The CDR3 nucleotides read TGTGCCAGCAGCTTAGTGCTGGGGGCGGTTGATGGCTACACCTTC.

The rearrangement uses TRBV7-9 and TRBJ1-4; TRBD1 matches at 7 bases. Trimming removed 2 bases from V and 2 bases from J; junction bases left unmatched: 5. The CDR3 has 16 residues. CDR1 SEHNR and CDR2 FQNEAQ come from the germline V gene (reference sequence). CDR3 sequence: CASSLKRGHTNEKLFF. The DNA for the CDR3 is TGTGCCAGCAGCTTAAAGAGGGGGCATACTAATGAAAAACTGTTTTTT.

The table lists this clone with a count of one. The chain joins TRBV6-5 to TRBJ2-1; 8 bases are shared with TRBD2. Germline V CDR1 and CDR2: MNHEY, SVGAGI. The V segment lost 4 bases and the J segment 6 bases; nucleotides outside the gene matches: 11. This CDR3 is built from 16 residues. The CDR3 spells CASSSHSAGEGNEQFF. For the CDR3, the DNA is TGTGCCAGCAGTTCCCATTCAGCGGGAGAGGGCAATGAGCAGTTCTTC.

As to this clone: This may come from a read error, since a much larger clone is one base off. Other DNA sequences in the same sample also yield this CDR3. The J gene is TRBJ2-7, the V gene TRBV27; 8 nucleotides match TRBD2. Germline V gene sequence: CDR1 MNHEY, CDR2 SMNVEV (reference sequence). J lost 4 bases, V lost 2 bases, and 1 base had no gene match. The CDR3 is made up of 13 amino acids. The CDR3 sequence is CASSLAGGYEQYF. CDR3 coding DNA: TGTGCCAGCAGTTTAGCGGGAGGATACGAGCAGTACTTC.

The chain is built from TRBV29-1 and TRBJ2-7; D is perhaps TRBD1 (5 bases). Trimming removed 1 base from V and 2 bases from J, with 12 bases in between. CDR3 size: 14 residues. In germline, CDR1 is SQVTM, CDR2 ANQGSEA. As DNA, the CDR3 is TGCAGCGTTGAAGGGGTCAGGGCGCCCTACGAGCAGTACTTC. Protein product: CSVEGVRAPYEQYF.

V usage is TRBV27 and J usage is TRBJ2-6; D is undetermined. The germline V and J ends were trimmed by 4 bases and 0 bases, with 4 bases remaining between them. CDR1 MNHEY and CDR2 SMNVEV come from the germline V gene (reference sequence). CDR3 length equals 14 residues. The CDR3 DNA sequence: TGTGCCAGCAGTTCGTTCTCTGGGGCCAACGTCCTGACTTTC. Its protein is CASSSFSGANVLTF.

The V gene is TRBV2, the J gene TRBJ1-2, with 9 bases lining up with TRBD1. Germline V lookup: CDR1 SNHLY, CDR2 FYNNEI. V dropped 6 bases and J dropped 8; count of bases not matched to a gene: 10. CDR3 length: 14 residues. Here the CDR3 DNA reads TGTGCCAGCAGGATGACAGGGGGTAGTGGAGGCTACACCTTC. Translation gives CASRMTGGSGGYTF. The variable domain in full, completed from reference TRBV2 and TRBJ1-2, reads EPEVTQTPSHQVTQMGQEVILRCVPISNHLYFYWYRQILGQKVEFLVSFYNNEISEKSEIFDDQFSVERPDGSNFTLKIRSTKLEDSAMYFCASRMTGGSGGYTFGSGTRLTVV.

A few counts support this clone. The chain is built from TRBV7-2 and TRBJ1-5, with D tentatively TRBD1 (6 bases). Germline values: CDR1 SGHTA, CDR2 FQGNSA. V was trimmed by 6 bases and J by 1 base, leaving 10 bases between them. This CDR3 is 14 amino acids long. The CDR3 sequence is CASSPGASNQPQHF. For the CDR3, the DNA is TGTGCCAGCAGTCCAGGGGCGAGCAATCAGCCCCAGCATTTT.

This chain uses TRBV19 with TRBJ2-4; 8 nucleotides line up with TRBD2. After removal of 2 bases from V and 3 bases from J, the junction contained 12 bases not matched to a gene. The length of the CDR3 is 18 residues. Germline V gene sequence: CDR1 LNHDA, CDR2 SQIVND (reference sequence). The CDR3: CASSIIGELAVGKNIQYF. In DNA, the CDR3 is TGTGCCAGTAGTATAATCGGGGAACTAGCGGTTGGCAAAAACATTCAGTACTTC.

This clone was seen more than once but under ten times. The CDR3: CASSFWGEGEQFF. The CDR3 DNA sequence: TGTGCCAGTAGTTTTTGGGGGGAGGGTGAGCAGTTCTTC. This sequence joins TRBV19 and TRBJ2-1; 7 positions match TRBD2. Germline lookup yields CDR1 LNHDA and CDR2 SQIVND (reference sequence). This CDR3 is built from 13 residues. Germline trimming cut 5 bases from V and 9 bases from J; bases unmatched to any gene: 7.

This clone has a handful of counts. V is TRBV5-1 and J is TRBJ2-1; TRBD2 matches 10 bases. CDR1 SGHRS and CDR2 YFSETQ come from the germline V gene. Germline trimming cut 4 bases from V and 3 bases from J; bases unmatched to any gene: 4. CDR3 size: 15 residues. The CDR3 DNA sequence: TGCGCCAGCAGCCGGACTAGCGGTTTCTACAATGAGCAGTTCTTC. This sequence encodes CASSRTSGFYNEQFF. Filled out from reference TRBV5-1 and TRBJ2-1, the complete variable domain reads KAGVTQTPRYLIKTRGQQVTLSCSPISGHRSVSWYQQTPGQGLQFLFEYFSETQRNKGNFPGRFSGRQFSNSRSEMNVSTLELGDSALYLCASSRTSGFYNEQFFGPGTRLTVL.

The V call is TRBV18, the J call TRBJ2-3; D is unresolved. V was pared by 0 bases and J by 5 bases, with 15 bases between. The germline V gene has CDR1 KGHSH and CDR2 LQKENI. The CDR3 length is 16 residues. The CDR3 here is CASSPPSGLAGDTQYF. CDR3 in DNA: TGTGCCAGCTCACCACCTTCTGGGCTTGCAGGAGATACGCAGTATTTT. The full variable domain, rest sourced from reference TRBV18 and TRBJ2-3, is NAGVMQNPRHLVRRRGQEARLRCSPMKGHSHVYWYRQLPEEGLKFMVYLQKENIIDESGMPKERFSAEFPKEGPSILRIQQVVRGDSAAYFCASSPPSGLAGDTQYFGPGTRLTVL.

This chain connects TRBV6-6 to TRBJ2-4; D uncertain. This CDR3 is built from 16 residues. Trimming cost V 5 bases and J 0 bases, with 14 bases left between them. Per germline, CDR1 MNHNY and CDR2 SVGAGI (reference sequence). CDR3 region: CASSARLNLAKNIQYF. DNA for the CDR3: TGTGCCAGCAGTGCTAGACTGAATCTAGCCAAAAACATTCAGTACTTC.

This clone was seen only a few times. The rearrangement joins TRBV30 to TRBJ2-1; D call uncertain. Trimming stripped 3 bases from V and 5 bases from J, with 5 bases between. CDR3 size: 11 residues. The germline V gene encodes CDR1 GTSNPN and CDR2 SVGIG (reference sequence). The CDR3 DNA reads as TGTGCCTGGAGCCAAAACAATGAGCAGTTCTTC. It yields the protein CAWSQNNEQFF.

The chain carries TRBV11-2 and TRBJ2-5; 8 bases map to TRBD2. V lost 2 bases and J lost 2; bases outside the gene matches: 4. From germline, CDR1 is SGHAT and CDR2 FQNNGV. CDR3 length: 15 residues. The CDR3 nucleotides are TGTGCCAGCAGCTTAATAGCGGGGACGCAAGAGACCCAGTACTTC. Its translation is CASSLIAGTQETQYF. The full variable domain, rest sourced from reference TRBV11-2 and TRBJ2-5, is EAGVAQSPRYKIIEKRQSVAFWCNPISGHATLYWYQQILGQGPKLLIQFQNNGVVDDSQLPKDRFSAERLKGVDSTLKIQPAKLEDSAVYLCASSLIAGTQETQYFGPGTRLLVL.

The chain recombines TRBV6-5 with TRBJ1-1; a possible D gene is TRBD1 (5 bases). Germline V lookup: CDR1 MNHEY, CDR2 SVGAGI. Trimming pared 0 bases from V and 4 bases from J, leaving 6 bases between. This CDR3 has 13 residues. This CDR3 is CASSYSGGTEAFF. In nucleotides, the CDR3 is TGTGCCAGCAGTTACTCGGGGGGCACTGAAGCTTTCTTT.

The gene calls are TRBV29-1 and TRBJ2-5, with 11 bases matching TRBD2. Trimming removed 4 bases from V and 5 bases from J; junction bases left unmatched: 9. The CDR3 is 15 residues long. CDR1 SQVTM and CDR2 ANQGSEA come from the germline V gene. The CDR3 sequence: CSVATSGAVKETQYF. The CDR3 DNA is TGCAGCGTTGCGACTAGCGGGGCCGTAAAGGAGACCCAGTACTTC.

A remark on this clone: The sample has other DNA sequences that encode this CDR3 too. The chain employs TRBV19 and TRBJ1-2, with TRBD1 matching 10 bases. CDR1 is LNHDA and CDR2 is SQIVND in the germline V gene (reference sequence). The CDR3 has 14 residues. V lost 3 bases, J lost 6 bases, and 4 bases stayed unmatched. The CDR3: CASSIWTGGDGYTF. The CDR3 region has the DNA TGTGCCAGTAGTATTTGGACAGGGGGTGATGGCTACACCTTC.

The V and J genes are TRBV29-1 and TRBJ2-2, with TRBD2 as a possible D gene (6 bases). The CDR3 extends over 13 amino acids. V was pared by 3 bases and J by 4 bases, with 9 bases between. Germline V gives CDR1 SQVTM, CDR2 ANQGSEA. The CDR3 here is CSVDQGGTGELFF. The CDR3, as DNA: TGCAGCGTTGATCAGGGAGGCACCGGGGAGCTGTTTTTT.

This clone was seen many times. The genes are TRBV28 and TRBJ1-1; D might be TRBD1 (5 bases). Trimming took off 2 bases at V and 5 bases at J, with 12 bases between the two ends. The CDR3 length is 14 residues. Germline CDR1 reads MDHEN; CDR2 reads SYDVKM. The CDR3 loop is CASSLGGSGTEAFF. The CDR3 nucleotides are TGTGCCAGCAGTTTAGGGGGGTCGGGGACTGAAGCTTTCTTT.

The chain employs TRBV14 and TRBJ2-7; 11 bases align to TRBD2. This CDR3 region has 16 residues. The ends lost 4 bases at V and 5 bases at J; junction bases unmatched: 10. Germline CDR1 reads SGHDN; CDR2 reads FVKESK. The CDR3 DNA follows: TGTGCCAGCAGCCGTGGCCTGCTAGCGGGAGGAGACGAGCAGTACTTC. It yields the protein CASSRGLLAGGDEQYF. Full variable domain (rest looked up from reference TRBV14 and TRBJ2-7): EAGVTQFPSHSVIEKGQTVTLRCDPISGHDNLYWYRRVMGKEIKFLLHFVKESKQDESGMPNNRFLAERTGGTYSTLKVQPAELEDSGVYFCASSRGLLAGGDEQYFGPGTRLTVT.

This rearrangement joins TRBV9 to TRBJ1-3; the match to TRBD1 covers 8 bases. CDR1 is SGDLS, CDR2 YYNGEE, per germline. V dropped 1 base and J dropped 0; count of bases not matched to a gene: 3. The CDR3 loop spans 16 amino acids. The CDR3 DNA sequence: TGTGCCAGCAGCGTACAGGGGGCCTTCTCTGGAAACACCATATATTTT. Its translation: CASSVQGAFSGNTIYF.

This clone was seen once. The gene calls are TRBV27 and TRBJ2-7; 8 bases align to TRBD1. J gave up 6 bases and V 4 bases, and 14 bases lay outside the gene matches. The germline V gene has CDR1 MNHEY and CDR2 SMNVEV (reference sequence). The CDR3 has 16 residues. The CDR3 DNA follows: TGTGCCAGCAGTTACTGGGTCGACAGGGGCCCTGGCGAGCAGTACTTC. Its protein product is CASSYWVDRGPGEQYF.

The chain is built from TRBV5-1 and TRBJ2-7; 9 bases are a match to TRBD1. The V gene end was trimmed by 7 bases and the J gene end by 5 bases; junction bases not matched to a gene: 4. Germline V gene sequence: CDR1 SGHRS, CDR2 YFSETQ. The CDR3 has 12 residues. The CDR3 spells CASGTGGNEQYF. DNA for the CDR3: TGCGCCAGCGGCACAGGGGGCAACGAGCAGTACTTC.

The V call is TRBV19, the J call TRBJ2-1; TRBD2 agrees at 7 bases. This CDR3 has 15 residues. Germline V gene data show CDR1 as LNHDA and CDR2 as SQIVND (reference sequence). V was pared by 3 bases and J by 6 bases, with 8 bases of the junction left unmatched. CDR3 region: CASSIRGRGSNEQFF. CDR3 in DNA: TGTGCCAGTAGTATCCGGGGGAGGGGAAGCAATGAGCAGTTCTTC. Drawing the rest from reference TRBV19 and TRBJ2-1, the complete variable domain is DGGITQSPKYLFRKEGQNVTLSCEQNLNHDAMYWYRQDPGQGLRLIYYSQIVNDFQKGDIAEGYSVSREKKESFPLTVTSAQKNPTAFYLCASSIRGRGSNEQFFGPGTRLTVL.

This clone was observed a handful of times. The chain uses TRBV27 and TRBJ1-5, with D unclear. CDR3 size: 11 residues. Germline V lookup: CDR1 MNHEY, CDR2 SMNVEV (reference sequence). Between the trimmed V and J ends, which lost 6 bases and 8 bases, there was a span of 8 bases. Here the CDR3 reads CASRRAEPQHF. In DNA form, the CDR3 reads TGTGCCAGCAGGCGGGCGGAGCCCCAGCATTTT.